This T cell receptor beta chain stems from a study of CD8+ T cells in alopecia areata (dated by TCRdb to 2017 to 2018). Some background on the complete study: Treated patients were enrolled in an open-label pilot trial of oral tofacitinib, 5 to 10 mg twice daily, for moderate-to-severe alopecia areata. Patients received tofacitinib for 6 to 18 months and were then followed off drug for 6 months to check for delayed response and recurrence. Scalp tissue and sorted CD4+ and CD8+ peripheral blood T cells from patchy and totalis/universalis alopecia areata patients and from healthy controls were covered by human TCRbeta sequencing. Clonality in the scalp was compared among normal scalp (n=4), patchy alopecia areata scalp (n=8), and alopecia totalis/universalis scalp (n=8). The study used high-throughput TCRbeta sequencing to examine T cell clonal expansion in alopecia areata, in both the C3H/HeJ mouse model and human patients. Tofacitinib-treated patients had biopsies at baseline and at 4 and 24 weeks of treatment, with a later scalp biopsy in several patients. The RNA source kit depended on sample type: the PAXgene miRNA kit for fixed scalp, the miRNeasy kit for PBMCs, and the RNeasy kit for mouse skin. TCRbeta CDR3 regions were amplified by immunoSEQ multiplex PCR using 35 Vbeta forward and 13 Jbeta reverse primers.

Per the publication, the time point label means: baseline before oral tofacitinib. From alopecia areata patients, peripheral blood was collected along with lesional scalp punch biopsies. PBMCs were separated by density centrifugation and stained for CD3, CD4 and CD8, after which CD4+ and CD8+ T cells were sorted on a FACSAria. Summary of the overall study and its limitations: Compared with normal scalp, lesional scalp had higher clonality and more expanded CD8+ clones, particularly in alopecia totalis/universalis, a pattern that suggests antigenic drive. Shared TCR sequences between patients were less evident than in mice, which may be partly attributable to HLA diversity in the patient population. Unlike mouse skin, which is dominated by gammadelta T cells, normal human skin has resident alphabeta T cells that are also sequenced, and this complicates analysis of the scalp TCR repertoire.

Libraries were prepared through the immunoSEQ multiplex PCR assay. To provide template for TCR sequencing, every sample had RNA extracted and reverse transcribed into cDNA. SuperScript III was used to make first-strand cDNA, primed with a 2:1 mix of oligo-dT and random hexamers. A synthetic immune receptor repertoire was used to gauge amplification bias, and whatever bias remained was removed computationally. The paper's processing steps were these. Raw reads were preprocessed to remove errors, and CDR3 was defined according to IMGT conventions as the region from the conserved cysteine to phenylalanine. Clonality was calculated as 1 minus Shannon entropy normalized by log2 of the number of productive unique TCRs. Scalp TCRbeta sequences were cross-referenced with sorted blood CD4 and CD8 repertoires so that the CD4 or CD8 identity of scalp clones could be inferred. TCRdb stores this immuneACCESS table with in-frame sequences only. Part of the clones is absent; in the studies checked, under half of the shortfall reflects unresolved V genes, and no reason is known for the rest. The V and J calls and the clone size are those of that table, but D and trimming were determined from the DNA. This sample has 140,000 to 150,000 clones in its table, and roughly half of those were observed once. The ten largest account for over 0.85% of the sample.

The germline V gene (reference sequence) gives CDR1 as GTSNPN and CDR2 as SVGIG. The CDR3 sequence holds 14 residues, the cysteine and phenylalanine included. Only the CDR3 region is kept as DNA, spanning 42 bases read in frame from base 1. A distance of 18 bases separates the germline ends of V and J, which lose 2 bases and 8 bases respectively. In the case of this clone: Its target antigen remains unknown. The record has no base qualities; no much larger clone is one base away.

This specimen consisted of CD4+ T cells sorted from blood, obtained at week 0. The sequence was obtained from a human donor with alopecia areata. The chain is assembled from TRBV30 and TRBJ1-1; possibly the D gene is TRBD1, per 5 matching bases. The sequenced DNA is TGTGCCTGGAGTCTAACCGGGACCCCACGGGAAGCTTTCTTT. Translated, it gives CAWSLTGTPREAFF.